This entry lists 17 T cell receptor beta chains sequenced from one sample in a study of cytomegalovirus exposure and HLA in healthy donors (dated by TCRdb to between 2016 and 2019). Libraries were built with the immunoSEQ multiplex PCR assay. The multiplex PCR relied on a mix of 60 forward primers for TCR Vbeta segments and 13 reverse primers for TCR Jbeta segments. This is the immuneACCESS table as TCRdb keeps it, with only in-frame sequences that have V and J called. A part of the clones is gone; compared with another copy, unresolved V genes explain less than half, and the rest is unexplained. This sample holds around 150,000 clones; approximately 80% were observed only once. Of the sample, roughly 4.5% falls within the top ten clones. Specimen: PBMCs. These receptors originate from a man between 40 and 49 years old in good health and CMV-seropositive.

In its sample, this clone was seen a few times. The CDR3 coding sequence is TGTGCCAGCAGCATCGGGACAGGGGGAGGTCAGCCCCAGCATTTT. This encodes CASSIGTGGGQPQHF. The chain is built from TRBV6-1 and TRBJ1-5; 11 nucleotides align to TRBD1. Germline V gene lookup returns CDR1 MNHNS and CDR2 SASEGT. V shed 6 bases and J 6 bases; nucleotides not matched to a gene: 7. CDR3 length: 15 residues.

This chain uses TRBV7-3 with TRBJ2-3; 8 positions agree with TRBD2. The CDR3 has 16 amino acids. The V gene's germline CDR1 is SGHTA and CDR2 FQGTGA. With V trimmed by 5 bases and J by 2 bases, 9 bases remained unmatched. CDR3 DNA sequence: TGTGCCAGCAGCCTCGGTAGCGGGGATACCACAGATACGCAGTATTTT. Translating it yields CASSLGSGDTTDTQYF.

The chain combines TRBV14 with TRBJ1-4; TRBD1 aligns across 7 bases. The germline CDR1 and CDR2 sequences are SGHDN and FVKESK. After removal of 8 bases from V and 3 bases from J, the junction contained 9 bases not matched to a gene. The length of the CDR3 is 15 residues. The CDR3 nucleotides are TGTGCCAGCGCTGACAACAGGGGTGCTAATGAAAAACTGTTTTTT. This codes for CASADNRGANEKLFF.

The V and J genes are TRBV19 and TRBJ1-1; D possibly corresponds to TRBD1 (6 bases). CDR1 is LNHDA and CDR2 is SQIVND in the germline V gene (reference sequence). The CDR3 loop spans 17 amino acids. V shed 6 bases and J shed 1 base, with 21 bases lying between them. The CDR3 region is CASRGTRGRGTNTEAFF. Written as DNA, the CDR3 is TGTGCCAGTAGGGGCACCCGGGGCAGGGGTACGAACACTGAAGCTTTCTTT.

This rearrangement joins TRBV7-2 to TRBJ2-3; D gene unclear. Germline CDR1 SGHTA, CDR2 FQGNSA. The ends were cut back, 2 bases at V and 0 bases at J, with 6 bases in the middle. This CDR3 has 14 amino acids. The CDR3 protein is CASSLRASTDTQYF. CDR3 in DNA: TGTGCCAGCAGCTTACGAGCTAGCACAGATACGCAGTATTTT.

The V gene is TRBV27, the J gene TRBJ1-1; perhaps TRBD1 as D (5 bases). The germline gives CDR1 MNHEY, CDR2 SMNVEV (reference sequence). The CDR3 spans 15 residues. Trimming cost V 0 bases and J 0 bases, with 8 bases left between them. The CDR3: CASSLSAGLNTEAFF. CDR3 DNA sequence: TGTGCCAGCAGTTTATCGGCAGGGCTGAACACTGAAGCTTTCTTT.

The table lists this clone with a few counts. Other DNA sequences from this sample encode an identical CDR3 as well. The rearrangement links TRBV7-8 to TRBJ2-7, with a possible D match to TRBD1 (5 bases). Germline V gene sequence: CDR1 SGHVS, CDR2 FQNEAQ. Trimming took off 7 bases at V and 2 bases at J, with 12 bases between the two ends. This CDR3 region has 13 residues. The CDR3 nucleotides read TGTGCCAGCAAGCTGGGGCCGGCCTACGAGCAGTACTTC. This translates into CASKLGPAYEQYF.

This rearrangement joins TRBV7-2 to TRBJ1-4, with D perhaps TRBD1 (5 bases). Germline CDR1 SGHTA, CDR2 FQGNSA. The CDR3 contains 15 residues. V was cut by 1 base and J by 8 bases, with 14 bases left in between. CDR3 in amino acids: CASSLVGGAGEKLFF. For the CDR3, the DNA is TGTGCCAGCAGCTTAGTAGGAGGGGCCGGGGAAAAACTGTTTTTT. The full variable domain, completed using reference TRBV7-2 and TRBJ1-4, is GAGVSQSPSNKVTEKGKDVELRCDPISGHTALYWYRQSLGQGLEFLIYFQGNSAPDKSGLPSDRFSAERTGGSVSTLTIQRTQQEDSAVYLCASSLVGGAGEKLFFGSGTQLSVL.

V is TRBV9 and J is TRBJ2-1; 13 bases are shared with TRBD2. This CDR3 has 16 amino acids. Germline V gene lookup returns CDR1 SGDLS and CDR2 YYNGEE. V dropped 4 bases and J dropped 2; count of bases not matched to a gene: 3. The CDR3 protein is CASSTGTSGTYNEQFF. CDR3 sequence (DNA): TGTGCCAGCAGCACCGGGACTAGCGGGACCTACAATGAGCAGTTCTTC. The full variable domain, in which reference TRBV9 and TRBJ2-1 provide the parts outside the CDR3, is DSGVTQTPKHLITATGQRVTLRCSPRSGDLSVYWYQQSLDQGLQFLIQYYNGEERAKGNILERFSAQQFPDLHSELNLSSLELGDSALYFCASSTGTSGTYNEQFFGPGTRLTVL.

The chain couples TRBV5-6 to TRBJ1-1; TRBD1 aligns across 10 bases. Germline V gene sequence: CDR1 SGHDT, CDR2 YYEEEE. This CDR3 is 14 amino acids long. After removal of 0 bases from V and 4 bases from J, the junction contained 0 bases not matched to a gene. The CDR3 is CASSLGTGGTEAFF. The CDR3 nucleotides are TGTGCCAGCAGCTTGGGGACAGGGGGCACTGAAGCTTTCTTT. Using reference TRBV5-6 and TRBJ1-1 for the parts outside the CDR3, the full variable domain is DAGVTQSPTHLIKTRGQQVTLRCSPKSGHDTVSWYQQALGQGPQFIFQYYEEEERQRGNFPDRFSGHQFPNYSSELNVNALLLGDSALYLCASSLGTGGTEAFFGQGTRLTVV.

This chain links TRBV6-6 with TRBJ1-2, with 11 nucleotides matching TRBD1. CDR3 length: 14 amino acids. Germline CDR1 reads MNHNY; CDR2 reads SVGAGI (reference sequence). V lost 6 bases and J lost 7; bases outside the gene matches: 7. In DNA form, the CDR3 reads TGTGCCAGCAGACCGGGACAGGGGGGTCTTGGCTACACCTTC. Residues: CASRPGQGGLGYTF.

This clone was counted only a few times. The chain links TRBV19 to TRBJ2-5, with 7 bases aligning to TRBD2. The ends lost 4 bases at V and 5 bases at J; junction bases unmatched: 7. CDR1 is LNHDA, CDR2 SQIVND, per germline (reference sequence). CDR3 size: 14 residues. The chain's CDR3 is CASSRDYQRETQYF. Here the CDR3 DNA reads TGTGCCAGTAGTAGGGACTACCAGAGGGAGACCCAGTACTTC. Variable domain in full (rest from reference TRBV19 and TRBJ2-5): DGGITQSPKYLFRKEGQNVTLSCEQNLNHDAMYWYRQDPGQGLRLIYYSQIVNDFQKGDIAEGYSVSREKKESFPLTVTSAQKNPTAFYLCASSRDYQRETQYFGPGTRLLVL.

A remark on this clone: This specimen includes other DNA sequences encoding the same CDR3. The chain links TRBV5-1 to TRBJ2-1, with 8 bases aligning to TRBD2. Germline CDR1 reads SGHRS; CDR2 reads YFSETQ. V shed 0 bases and J 4 bases; nucleotides not matched to a gene: 6. CDR3 size: 16 residues. In DNA form, the CDR3 reads TGCGCCAGCAGCTTGGCCGGGGGGGCAAGTTACAATGAGCAGTTCTTC. It encodes CASSLAGGASYNEQFF.

The chain carries TRBV20-1 and TRBJ2-7, with D maybe TRBD2 (5 bases). Looked up from germline, CDR1 is DFQATT and CDR2 is SNEGSKA (reference sequence). The CDR3 runs to 11 residues. The V and J ends lost 4 bases and 5 bases respectively, with 9 bases between them. CDR3 nucleotides: TGCAGTGCTAAATACGGGGACGAGCAGTACTTC. This translates into CSAKYGDEQYF.

V gene TRBV18 combines with J gene TRBJ2-1; 8 nucleotides agree with TRBD1. The CDR3 sequence is 13 residues long. The germline V gene has CDR1 KGHSH and CDR2 LQKENI. The V gene end was trimmed by 5 bases and the J gene end by 9 bases; junction bases not matched to a gene: 6. The DNA of the CDR3 is TGTGCCAGCTCAGCGGACAGGGAGAGTGAGCAGTTCTTC. Protein product: CASSADRESEQFF.

The chain carries TRBV6-5 and TRBJ1-2, with D uncertain. The CDR3 contains 15 residues. Between the trimmed V and J ends, which lost 2 bases and 4 bases, there was a span of 14 bases. Germline V gene data show CDR1 as MNHEY and CDR2 as SVGAGI. The chain's CDR3 is CASSYTAAGFYGYTF. The CDR3 DNA is TGTGCCAGCAGTTACACAGCCGCGGGTTTCTATGGCTACACCTTC.

This chain joins TRBV12-5 and TRBJ2-3; the D is unclear. CDR3 length: 14 residues. Per germline, CDR1 LGHNT and CDR2 FRNRAP. Between the trimmed V and J ends, which lost 9 bases and 1 base, there was a span of 14 bases. This CDR3 is CASERVGRTDTQYF. The CDR3, as DNA: TGTGCTAGCGAACGTGTGGGCCGCACAGATACGCAGTATTTT. Drawing the rest from reference TRBV12-5 and TRBJ2-3, the complete variable domain is DARVTQTPRHKVTEMGQEVTMRCQPILGHNTVFWYRQTMMQGLELLAYFRNRAPLDDSGMPKDRFSAEMPDATLATLKIQPSEPRDSAVYFCASERVGRTDTQYFGPGTRLTVL.